This T cell receptor (beta chain) originates from a study of shared clonotypes between healthy human individuals. General study findings and limits: The study found lower generation probabilities in non-shared clonotypes than in those shared by all four donors. Estimated richness values were generally larger in naive subsets than in memory subsets.

Several immunoSEQ plates received, in even portions, the genomic DNA of each subset. Around 220 ng DNA, 30,000 to 35,000 T cell genomes, went into each sorted-subset replicate PCR. Data came from immunoSEQ multiplex PCR; TCRdb stores just in-frame clones and leaves some out. This table has roughly 660,000 clones, less than 95% appearing once. CDR1 is MNHEY and CDR2 is SMNVEV in the germline V gene (reference sequence). This CDR3 is built from 15 residues. Germline trimming cut 7 bases from V and 7 bases from J; bases unmatched to any gene: 6. Only a few counts were recorded for this clone. Its target is not known.

The sample comprised memory CD8+ T cells from PBMCs. Subset specified: CD45RO+ cells pooled with CCR7-negative TemRA cells. The TCR originated in a man younger than 30 in good health. Some clones in this sample may be carry-over from other donors' samples. The rearrangement uses TRBV27 and TRBJ2-1; 14 bases line up with TRBD2. The CDR3 is CASTPGTSGRNEQFF. The CDR3 DNA follows: TGTGCCAGCACACCCGGGACTAGCGGGAGAAATGAGCAGTTCTTC.